The rows below give T cell receptor beta chains drawn from one sample of a study of blood T cell repertoires in COVID-19. Here immunoSEQ multiplex PCR was the method, and the copy in TCRdb shows in-frame clones only, minus some. The data show approximately 300,000 clones, with about 90% seen just once and around 1.9% held by the top ten. The sequencing input was peripheral blood. The receptors were gathered from a woman under 40 with COVID-19, enrolled during active disease. Both conserved end residues are part of each CDR3. The order of the fields is D gene, clone size, J gene, V gene, CDR3 protein, CDR3 DNA. D genes are given only for firm matches. Clone size is stated in some rows and not others, as once, few, many or a class when expanded.

NA,NA,TRBJ1-4,TRBV14,CASSFAGLQHEKLFF,TGTGCCAGCAGCTTTGCGGGGCTACAGCACGAAAAACTGTTTTTT
NA,NA,TRBJ2-4,TRBV4-1,CASSPFGGTRIAKNIQYF,TGCGCCAGCAGCCCCTTTGGAGGGACCCGCATAGCCAAAAACATTCAGTACTTC
NA,NA,TRBJ1-2,TRBV14,CASSLSVANYGYTF,TGTGCCAGCAGCCTCAGCGTGGCTAACTATGGCTACACCTTC
TRBD2,NA,TRBJ2-3,TRBV18,CASSPPSGDRGTDTQYF,TGTGCCAGCTCACCACCGAGCGGGGATCGGGGCACAGATACGCAGTATTTT
NA,NA,TRBJ2-5,TRBV5-4,CASSLSQHQETQYF,TGTGCCAGCAGCTTGTCACAGCATCAAGAGACCCAGTACTTC
NA,NA,TRBJ2-4,TRBV19,CASSISVGGQGFSYIQYF,TGTGCCAGTAGTATATCGGTCGGGGGGCAGGGCTTCAGTTACATTCAGTACTTC
NA,NA,TRBJ2-2,TRBV28,CASSLSAQGGNTGELFF,TGTGCCAGCAGTTTAAGTGCTCAGGGGGGGAACACCGGGGAGCTGTTTTTT
NA,NA,TRBJ1-2,TRBV5-4,CASSLEVRATYGYTF,TGTGCCAGCAGCTTGGAGGTCAGGGCCACCTATGGCTACACCTTC
TRBD2,NA,TRBJ2-3,TRBV7-2,CASRLAGGPTDTQYF,TGTGCCAGCAGGCTAGCGGGGGGCCCCACAGATACGCAGTATTTT
NA,NA,TRBJ1-5,TRBV4-1,CASSQGGNQPQHF,TGCGCCAGCAGCCAAGGAGGCAATCAGCCCCAGCATTTT
NA,NA,TRBJ1-2,TRBV28,CASSSETGWEGGYTF,TGTGCCAGCAGTTCCGAAACAGGGTGGGAGGGTGGCTACACCTTC
NA,once,TRBJ2-7,TRBV7-9,CASSLEGGAYEQYF,TGTGCCAGCAGCTTAGAGGGCGGGGCGTACGAGCAGTACTTC
NA,NA,TRBJ2-3,TRBV5-1,CASRQEDTQYF,TGCGCCAGCAGGCAGGAAGATACGCAGTATTTT
NA,few,TRBJ1-2,TRBV10-2,CASSPNRDGYTF,TGCGCCAGCAGCCCCAACAGGGATGGCTACACCTTC
NA,NA,TRBJ1-2,TRBV18,CASSPGAGTHYGYTF,TGTGCCAGCTCACCGGGTGCGGGGACCCATTATGGCTACACCTTC
TRBD1,NA,TRBJ1-1,TRBV20-1,CSASPRTGNTEAFF,TGCAGTGCTAGTCCCAGGACAGGGAACACTGAAGCTTTCTTT
TRBD1,NA,TRBJ1-2,TRBV18,CASSSYRGSRVHGYTF,TGTGCCAGCTCATCCTACAGGGGGTCGAGAGTACATGGCTACACCTTC
NA,NA,TRBJ1-5,TRBV6-5,CASRQGSNQPQHF,TGTGCCAGCCGCCAGGGGAGCAATCAGCCCCAGCATTTT
NA,NA,TRBJ1-4,TRBV28,CASSSGNEKLFF,TGTGCCAGCAGTTCCGGGAATGAAAAACTGTTTTTT
TRBD1,few,TRBJ1-2,TRBV11-3,CASSQGQLYGYTF,TGTGCCAGCAGCCAGGGACAGCTATATGGCTACACCTTC
NA,NA,TRBJ1-6,TRBV7-5,CVRSSPTTGDNSPLHF,TGTGTCAGAAGCTCTCCCACGACAGGGGATAATTCACCCCTCCACTTT
NA,NA,TRBJ2-3,TRBV27,CASSANLGTDTQYF,TGTGCCAGCAGTGCGAACCTCGGGACAGATACGCAGTATTTT
TRBD1,NA,TRBJ1-2,TRBV13,CASRRLDRGNYGYTF,TGTGCCAGCAGACGCCTCGACAGGGGAAATTATGGCTACACCTTC